The 30 T cell receptor beta chains below all came from one sample that was sequenced in a study of blood T cell repertoires in COVID-19. The data were produced by immunoSEQ multiplex PCR, yet TCRdb's version contains in-frame clones alone and is incomplete. The data show more than 300,000 clones, with roughly 89% seen just once and 1.5% to 2% held by the top ten. Sequencing was performed on peripheral blood. The receptor source for this set is a woman aged 30 to 39 with COVID-19, enrolled during active disease.

The chain recombines TRBV27 with TRBJ2-7, with 15 bases fitting TRBD2. Germline CDR1 MNHEY, CDR2 SMNVEV (reference sequence). V lost 4 bases and J lost 4; bases outside the gene matches: 11. CDR3 size: 18 residues. The CDR3 reads CASSSARTGTSGGYEQYV. The CDR3 coding sequence is TGTGCCAGCAGTTCCGCGCGCACCGGGACTAGCGGGGGGTACGAGCAGTACGTC.

The V call is TRBV19, the J call TRBJ1-5; 7 bases are a match to TRBD1. CDR1 LNHDA and CDR2 SQIVND come from the germline V gene (reference sequence). This CDR3 contains 15 residues. The V and J ends lost 6 bases and 0 bases, in that order; junction bases with no gene match: 5. This CDR3 is CASRVGQVSNQPQHF. The CDR3 DNA reads as TGTGCCAGTAGGGTAGGACAGGTTAGCAATCAGCCCCAGCATTTT.

The chain is built from TRBV12-3 or TRBV12-4 and TRBJ2-2; D is uncertain. The CDR3 is 13 amino acids. Trimming took off 5 bases at V and 7 bases at J, with 11 bases between the two ends. The CDR3 region is CASSPQAGGELFF. Here the CDR3 DNA reads TGTGCCAGCAGTCCCCAGGCAGGCGGGGAGCTGTTTTTT.

The genes are TRBV12-3 or TRBV12-4 and TRBJ1-6; no clear D gene. The V end was cut by 5 bases, the J end by 8 bases, with 10 bases between. The CDR3 contains 13 residues. The CDR3 reads CASSLRPDSPLHF. CDR3 sequence (DNA): TGTGCCAGCAGTCTCCGCCCAGATTCACCCCTCCACTTT.

V is TRBV4-1 and J is TRBJ1-2, with TRBD1 as a possible D gene (6 bases). The CDR3 is 12 amino acids. Germline V CDR1 and CDR2: MGHRA, YSYEKL. Trimming shortened V by 1 base and J by 8 bases, and 8 bases separated the two germline ends. CDR3 loop: CASSQVGGGYTF. The CDR3 DNA sequence: TGCGCCAGCAGCCAAGTTGGGGGCGGCTACACCTTC.

The rearrangement links TRBV3-1 (or the pseudogene TRBV3-2) to TRBJ1-2, with TRBD1 as a possible D gene (5 bases). The CDR3 runs to 14 residues. CDR1 is LGHDT and CDR2 is YNNKEL in the germline V gene (reference sequence). V was cut by 6 bases and J by 13 bases, with 24 bases left in between. CDR3 coding DNA: TGTGCCAGCAGTTTCGGACAATCAAGTGGCTCCCTCACCTTC. It is translated as CASSFGQSSGSLTF.

The rearrangement joins TRBV7-2 to TRBJ1-1; weak D call: TRBD1 (5 bases). CDR1 SGHTA and CDR2 FQGNSA come from the germline V gene. Trimming removed 1 base from V and 7 bases from J, with 13 bases in between. The CDR3 is made up of 14 amino acids. CDR3 in DNA: TGTGCCAGCAGCTTAGGACAGAGCCTGGTTGAAGCTTTCTTT. This translates into CASSLGQSLVEAFF.

This chain joins TRBV2 and TRBJ2-5; possibly TRBD2 for D (5 bases). The CDR3 totals 13 residues. Trimming removed 2 bases at V and 5 bases at J, with 9 bases between. CDR1 and CDR2 (germline): SNHLY, FYNNEI. DNA for the CDR3: TGTGCCAGCAGTGAACGGCGGAGGGAGACCCAGTACTTC. Amino acid sequence: CASSERRRETQYF.

This chain joins TRBV5-1 and TRBJ1-5; D may be TRBD1 (6 bases). The V gene's germline CDR1 is SGHRS and CDR2 YFSETQ. Trimming left V 1 base short and J 6 bases short, with 17 bases between. This CDR3 contains 16 residues. The CDR3 sequence is CASSLLTRGMSQPQHF. The DNA for the CDR3 is TGCGCCAGCAGCTTGCTCACCAGGGGCATGAGTCAGCCCCAGCATTTT.

The chain uses TRBV7-2 and TRBJ1-4; no definite D call. Germline V lookup: CDR1 SGHTA, CDR2 FQGNSA. Trimming pared 2 bases from V and 0 bases from J, leaving 4 bases between. CDR3 length equals 14 residues. CDR3 nucleotide sequence: TGTGCCAGCAGCTTACTCCCAACTAATGAAAAACTGTTTTTT. Translating it yields CASSLLPTNEKLFF.

The chain couples TRBV6-1 to TRBJ1-1, with no clear D. CDR1 MNHNS and CDR2 SASEGT come from the germline V gene. The length of the CDR3 is 15 residues. The V end was cut by 2 bases, the J end by 3 bases, with 13 bases between. CDR3 amino acids: CASSELITEYTEAFF. The CDR3 DNA reads as TGTGCCAGCAGTGAACTAATTACGGAGTACACTGAAGCTTTCTTT.

This clone was detected only a few times. The chain combines TRBV6-5 with TRBJ2-3; 10 bases fit TRBD2. Germline V gives CDR1 MNHEY, CDR2 SVGAGI. V was pared by 7 bases and J by 2 bases, with 3 bases of the junction left unmatched. The CDR3 is made up of 14 amino acids. This CDR3 reads CASKLAGDTDTQYF. The CDR3 region has the DNA TGTGCCAGCAAGCTAGCGGGAGACACAGATACGCAGTATTTT.

The chain links TRBV24-1 to TRBJ1-4; D not resolved. The CDR3 is 15 residues long. V dropped 3 bases and J dropped 10 bases, with 17 bases sitting between them. Germline V gives CDR1 KGHDR, CDR2 SFDVKD. CDR3 loop: CATSDPKQQLGKLFF. DNA for the CDR3: TGTGCCACCAGTGATCCGAAACAACAGTTAGGAAAACTGTTTTTT.

The sample holds one count of this clone. This rearrangement joins TRBV12-3 or TRBV12-4 to TRBJ1-2, with D tentatively TRBD1 (5 bases). This CDR3 region has 13 residues. Trimming removed 5 bases at V and 7 bases at J, with 14 bases between. In DNA form, the CDR3 reads TGTGCCAGCAGTCCAGGGTTAGGGCTTGGCTACACCTTC. Residues: CASSPGLGLGYTF.

The chain combines TRBV10-1 with TRBJ2-2; a possible D gene is TRBD1 (5 bases). Trimming cost V 0 bases and J 0 bases, with 5 bases left between them. The CDR3 sequence is 15 residues long. Per germline, CDR1 WNHNN and CDR2 SYGVQD (reference sequence). The CDR3 protein is CASSESGANTGELFF. CDR3 sequence (DNA): TGCGCCAGCAGTGAGTCAGGGGCGAACACCGGGGAGCTGTTTTTT.

The V call is TRBV6-4, the J call TRBJ1-4; 7 bases are a match to TRBD1. V shed 6 bases and J 3 bases; nucleotides not matched to a gene: 7. CDR1 and CDR2 from the germline V gene are MRHNA and SNTAGT. The length of the CDR3 is 15 residues. Here the CDR3 DNA reads TGTGCCAGCAGCCCCCAAGGGGGCGCTAATGAAAAACTGTTTTTT. This gives the protein CASSPQGGANEKLFF.

Only one count was recorded for this clone. V is TRBV28 and J is TRBJ2-2, with TRBD1 identical over 8 bases. The CDR3 is made up of 16 amino acids. Germline CDR1 and CDR2: MDHEN and SYDVKM. V shed 7 bases, J shed 8 bases, and the junction held 15 bases outside the gene matches. The CDR3: CASNPQGQGIRGELFF. CDR3 DNA: TGTGCCAGCAACCCCCAAGGACAGGGAATTCGAGGGGAGCTGTTTTTT.

The chain carries TRBV10-3 and TRBJ1-6; a weak D match, TRBD1 (5 bases). The CDR3 totals 13 residues. V was clipped by 10 bases and J by 8 bases, with 15 bases between them. From germline, CDR1 is ENHRY and CDR2 SYGVKD. The CDR3 sequence: CATRDFGDSPLHF. DNA for the CDR3: TGTGCCACCAGGGACTTCGGGGATTCACCCCTCCACTTT.

This sequence joins TRBV2 and TRBJ1-1, with D perhaps matching TRBD1 (5 bases). V was cut by 4 bases and J by 3 bases, with 18 bases left in between. This CDR3 region has 16 residues. The germline V gene has CDR1 SNHLY and CDR2 FYNNEI. The CDR3 DNA follows: TGTGCCAGCAGTGGGGGCGGGGTTCGGTTGGACACTGAAGCTTTCTTT. This gives the protein CASSGGGVRLDTEAFF.

The count of this clone is one. J is TRBJ2-2 and V is TRBV5-1; D is perhaps TRBD2 (6 bases). CDR1 SGHRS and CDR2 YFSETQ come from the germline V gene. Trimming left V 4 bases short and J 0 bases short, with 10 bases between. The CDR3 runs 15 residues. The CDR3 sequence is CASSPGGTNTGELFF. CDR3 DNA sequence: TGCGCCAGCAGCCCCGGGGGAACGAACACCGGGGAGCTGTTTTTT.

The J gene is TRBJ1-1, the V gene TRBV10-3; D not certain. This CDR3 has 14 amino acids. CDR1 is ENHRY and CDR2 is SYGVKD in the germline V gene. Trimming removed 3 bases at V and 4 bases at J, with 12 bases between. The CDR3 is CAISEREGSTEAFF. The DNA of the CDR3 is TGTGCCATCAGTGAAAGGGAGGGCAGCACTGAAGCTTTCTTT.

DNA of the CDR3: TGTGCCAGCACCCCGACTATAGGGGAGCAGTTCTTC. Its protein is CASTPTIGEQFF. The chain carries TRBV6-5 and TRBJ2-1, with D tentatively TRBD2 (5 bases). From germline, CDR1 is MNHEY and CDR2 SVGAGI. The CDR3 sequence is 12 residues long. Deletions cut 7 bases from V and 10 bases from J, with 14 bases between.

This chain joins TRBV7-8 and TRBJ1-5; D ambiguous. This CDR3 contains 16 residues. V lost 2 bases to trimming and J lost 9 bases, with 20 bases between them. CDR1 SGHVS and CDR2 FQNEAQ come from the germline V gene. Here the CDR3 DNA reads TGTGCCAGCAGCTTAAGGTCCGCAGGTCCCATCATGCCCCAGCATTTT. As protein: CASSLRSAGPIMPQHF. Complete variable domain (other parts from reference TRBV7-8 and TRBJ1-5): GAGVSQSPRYKVAKRGQDVALRCDPISGHVSLFWYQQALGQGPEFLTYFQNEAQLDKSGLPSDRFFAERPEGSVSTLKIQRTQQEDSAVYLCASSLRSAGPIMPQHFGDGTRLSIL.

The genes are TRBV5-1 and TRBJ1-2, with a weak D call TRBD1 (6 bases). The CDR3 sequence is 14 residues long. V was shortened by 4 bases and J by 0 bases, with 10 bases between the two germline ends. Germline V lookup: CDR1 SGHRS, CDR2 YFSETQ. CDR3 residues: CASSRTGTNYGYTF. The CDR3 DNA reads as TGCGCCAGCAGCCGAACAGGGACTAACTATGGCTACACCTTC.

A few counts support this clone. The rearrangement joins TRBV19 to TRBJ1-6; D is perhaps TRBD1 (6 bases). The germline V gene encodes CDR1 LNHDA and CDR2 SQIVND (reference sequence). Deletions cut 4 bases from V and 10 bases from J, with 11 bases between. CDR3 length: 13 residues. The CDR3 nucleotides read TGTGCCAGTAGTACAGGGGTGTACTCACCCCTCCACTTT. Amino acids: CASSTGVYSPLHF.

The rearrangement uses TRBV6-4 and TRBJ2-7; 16 bases match TRBD2. This CDR3 is 15 amino acids long. In germline, CDR1 is MRHNA, CDR2 SNTAGT. V lost 7 bases, J lost 6 bases, and 6 bases stayed unmatched. The DNA for the CDR3 is TGTGCCAGCACTGGGACTAGCGGGGGGGCCGTCGAGCAGTACGTC. Amino acid sequence: CASTGTSGGAVEQYV.

V gene TRBV9 combines with J gene TRBJ2-2; D perhaps matches TRBD1 (5 bases). Trimming pared 7 bases from V and 0 bases from J, leaving 7 bases between. The CDR3 consists of 13 residues. The V gene's germline CDR1 is SGDLS and CDR2 YYNGEE. CDR3 nucleotides: TGTGCCAGCCAGACAGCGAACACCGGGGAGCTGTTTTTT. This translates into CASQTANTGELFF.

This chain connects TRBV19 to TRBJ2-7, with 7 bases fitting TRBD1. With V trimmed by 5 bases and J by 2 bases, 9 bases remained unmatched. Germline CDR1 reads LNHDA; CDR2 reads SQIVND (reference sequence). The CDR3 length is 15 residues. The CDR3 sequence: CASSPGQVYTYEQYF. The DNA of the CDR3 is TGTGCCAGTAGTCCCGGACAGGTATACACCTACGAGCAGTACTTC.

This rearrangement joins TRBV5-6 to TRBJ2-3; 9 bases fit TRBD2. From germline, CDR1 is SGHDT and CDR2 YYEEEE. The CDR3 totals 15 residues. The V segment lost 6 bases and the J segment 0 bases; nucleotides outside the gene matches: 5. CDR3: CASTKAGGSTDTQYF. The CDR3, as DNA: TGTGCCAGCACCAAAGCGGGGGGAAGCACAGATACGCAGTATTTT.

The chain links TRBV5-1 to TRBJ2-2; 8 bases are a match to TRBD2. From germline, CDR1 is SGHRS and CDR2 YFSETQ. Unmatched junction bases numbered 4, after V lost 0 bases and J lost 6 bases. This CDR3 is 15 amino acids long. CDR3 sequence: CASSLDGLASGELFF. For the CDR3, the DNA is TGCGCCAGCAGCTTGGATGGACTAGCCTCCGGGGAGCTGTTTTTT.